Following are 3 T cell receptor beta chains from one sample sequenced in a study of blood T cell repertoires in COVID-19. Sequencing was performed with immunoSEQ multiplex PCR; in TCRdb, only in-frame clones are kept and a portion is missing. The sample carries more than 150,000 clones, 70% to 90% recorded once. The sample taken for sequencing was peripheral blood. The origin of the receptors is a man in his late teens or twenties with acute or convalescent COVID-19.

This clone has a single count. The chain carries TRBV29-1 and TRBJ2-1; 10 positions match TRBD1. Per germline, CDR1 SQVTM and CDR2 ANQGSEA. Trimming cost V 2 bases and J 8 bases; bases outside gene matches: 9. The CDR3 sequence is 15 residues long. The CDR3 spells CSVEYGTGDFDEQFF. The CDR3 DNA reads TGCAGCGTTGAATATGGGACAGGGGATTTTGATGAGCAGTTCTTC.

The chain carries TRBV27 and TRBJ1-2; a possible D gene is TRBD1 (6 bases). V lost 6 bases to trimming and J lost 4 bases, with 15 bases between them. The CDR3 is 14 residues long. Germline V gene sequence: CDR1 MNHEY, CDR2 SMNVEV (reference sequence). For the CDR3, the DNA is TGTGCCAGCAGCCGTCGTGGACAGTCCTATGGCTACACCTTC. Its protein is CASSRRGQSYGYTF.

The V call is TRBV25-1, the J call TRBJ1-3; TRBD1 might be the D (6 bases). Germline lookup yields CDR1 MGHDK and CDR2 SYGVNS. V lost 3 bases, J lost 0 bases, and 9 bases lay in between. The CDR3 extends over 15 amino acids. The CDR3 coding sequence is TGTGCCAGCAGTGAGGGGGCGACCTCTGGAAACACCATATATTTT. Translation gives CASSEGATSGNTIYF.